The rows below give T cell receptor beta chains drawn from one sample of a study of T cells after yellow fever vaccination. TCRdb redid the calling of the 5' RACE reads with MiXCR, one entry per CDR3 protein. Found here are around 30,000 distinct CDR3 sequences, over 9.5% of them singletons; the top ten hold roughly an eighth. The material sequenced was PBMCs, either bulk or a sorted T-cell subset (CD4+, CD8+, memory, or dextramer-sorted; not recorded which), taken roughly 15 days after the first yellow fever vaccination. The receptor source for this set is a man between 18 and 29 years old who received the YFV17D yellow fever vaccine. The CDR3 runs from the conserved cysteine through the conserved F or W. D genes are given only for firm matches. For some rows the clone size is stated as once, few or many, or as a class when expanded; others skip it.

TGTGCCAGCAGTGAAGATCGGGGAGATACGCAGTATTTT	CASSEDRGDTQYF	TRBV2	TRBJ2-3	many	NA
TGTGCCAGTAGTATACAGGGCAATGAGCAGTTCTTC	CASSIQGNEQFF	TRBV19	TRBJ2-1	many	NA
TGTGCCAGCAGTTATGGGACAGGGGCCCTCGAGCAGTACTTC	CASSYGTGALEQYF	TRBV6-5	TRBJ2-7	many	TRBD1
TGCGCCAGCAGCTTGCTGGAATCTGGGCAGGGAGATACGCAGTATTTT	CASSLLESGQGDTQYF	TRBV5-1	TRBJ2-3	many	NA
TGTGCCAGCACCCCGCAGTCGGCCTCTGGGGCCAACGTCCTGACTTTC	CASTPQSASGANVLTF	TRBV7-2	TRBJ2-6	many	NA
TGCAGTGCTAGGTCAGGGGGTGGGACTGAAGCTTTCTTT	CSARSGGGTEAFF	TRBV20-1	TRBJ1-1	many	TRBD1
TGTGCCAGCATCAAAAAGTGGGACACCGGGGAGCTGTTTTTT	CASIKKWDTGELFF	TRBV12-3/TRBV12-4	TRBJ2-2	many	NA
TGTGCCAGCAGGCTACAGGGGGCTGGGTGGGCCAACGTCCTGACTTTC	CASRLQGAGWANVLTF	TRBV6-1	TRBJ2-6	NA	TRBD1
TGTGCCAGCAGCCCACCCCGAGAGGGCGGGAAGCCCCAGCATTTT	CASSPPREGGKPQHF	TRBV11-2	TRBJ1-5	many	NA
TGTGCCAGTAGTATGGGACAGGGTCTAAACGAGCAGTACTTC	CASSMGQGLNEQYF	TRBV19	TRBJ2-7	many	TRBD1
TGCAGTGCTACAACAGGGAACACTGAAGCTTTCTTT	CSATTGNTEAFF	TRBV20-1	TRBJ1-1	many	NA
TGTGCCAGCAGTTACTCGCGGACTAGCGCCAAAAACATTCAGTACTTC	CASSYSRTSAKNIQYF	TRBV6-2/TRBV6-3	TRBJ2-4	many	TRBD2
TGTGCCAGCAGCGGTTGGGGCAGGGAGACCCAGTACTTC	CASSGWGRETQYF	TRBV5-5	TRBJ2-5	few	NA
TGTGCCAGTAGGAGTTATGGCTACACCTTC	CASRSYGYTF	TRBV19	TRBJ1-2	many	NA
TGTGCCAGCAGCGGGCCCGGGACAGGGGCCCCTATTCTCCACTTT	CASSGPGTGAPILHF	TRBV9	TRBJ1-6	many	TRBD1
TGTGCCACCAAGGCCTACAGGGGGGTAGCTTTCTTT	CATKAYRGVAFF	TRBV15	TRBJ1-1	many	TRBD1
TGTGCCAGCAGCCCGGGTTCGGGAGGGTATCAGCCCCAGCATTTT	CASSPGSGGYQPQHF	TRBV6-5	TRBJ1-5	many	NA
TGTGCCAGCAGTCAATCCGGGGACAGGGGCTATAAGTCACCCCTCCACTTT	CASSQSGDRGYKSPLHF	TRBV6-1	TRBJ1-6	many	TRBD1
TGTGCCAGCAGCTTCTCAGGGGCCCCAGATACGCAGTATTTT	CASSFSGAPDTQYF	TRBV7-3	TRBJ2-3	many	NA
TGTGCCAGCTCACCAGATAACCGCTGGGACCCCCTCCACTTT	CASSPDNRWDPLHF	TRBV18	TRBJ1-6	many	NA
TGTGCCAGCAGTTACGGGTCTGTCAGGGTTGATTCACCCCTCCACTTT	CASSYGSVRVDSPLHF	TRBV6-5	TRBJ1-6	many	NA
TGCAGTGCACCTCAGACAGGGATAAATTCACCCCTCCACTTT	CSAPQTGINSPLHF	TRBV20-1	TRBJ1-6	many	TRBD1
TGTGCCAGCAGTTTTAGGGGTTTGCTCGGATCACCCCTCCACTTT	CASSFRGLLGSPLHF	TRBV12-3/TRBV12-4	TRBJ1-6	many	NA
TGCAGTGCTAGAGTCAGAGGGGGCGGCTATCAGCCCCAGCATTTT	CSARVRGGGYQPQHF	TRBV20-1	TRBJ1-5	many	TRBD1
TGTGCCAGCAGTGACTCAGGGGAGAACACCGGGGAGCTGTTTTTT	CASSDSGENTGELFF	TRBV6-4	TRBJ2-2	many	NA
TGTGCCAGCAGTCAACAGCTAAACTATGGCTACACCTTC	CASSQQLNYGYTF	TRBV12-3/TRBV12-4	TRBJ1-2	many	NA
TGCAGTGCTAGTATGGGGGGGCCGTCCGGGGAGCTGTTTTTT	CSASMGGPSGELFF	TRBV20-1	TRBJ2-2	many	NA
TGTGCCAGCAGCCCACTAGCGGGGGGTCGAGAGCAGTTCTTC	CASSPLAGGREQFF	TRBV3-1	TRBJ2-1	many	TRBD2
TGTGCCACCAGTGATTCCGGGACTTACGACACAGATACGCAGTATTTT	CATSDSGTYDTDTQYF	TRBV24-1	TRBJ2-3	many	NA
TGTGCCAGCGGTGGGGACATCTCTGGGGCCAACGTCCTGACTTTC	CASGGDISGANVLTF	TRBV2	TRBJ2-6	many	NA
TGCGCCAGCAGCAGGGACAGTTCGTATGGCTACACCTTC	CASSRDSSYGYTF	TRBV5-1	TRBJ1-2	many	TRBD1
TGTGCCAGCAGTCCCACCTGGACAAAAGAGACCCAGTACTTC	CASSPTWTKETQYF	TRBV12-3/TRBV12-4	TRBJ2-5	many	NA
TGTGCCAGCAGCCCCCAAGTGGTTCCAGGGGCGGCGAGCAATCAGCCCCAGCATTTT	CASSPQVVPGAASNQPQHF	TRBV4-2	TRBJ1-5	NA	NA
TGTGCCAGTAGAACAGGGCTCGTTGCTGGCTACACCTTC	CASRTGLVAGYTF	TRBV19	TRBJ1-2	few	NA
TGTGCCAGCAGCCGGGTACGGAACACTGAAGCTTTCTTT	CASSRVRNTEAFF	TRBV5-6	TRBJ1-1	many	NA
TGCAGTGCTAGAGATTCTAGCGGGGGAAAAGAGACCCAGTACTTC	CSARDSSGGKETQYF	TRBV20-1	TRBJ2-5	many	TRBD2
TGTGCCAGCAGCGCTACAGGGGATGCCGGGGAGCTGTTTTTT	CASSATGDAGELFF	TRBV7-9	TRBJ2-2	many	TRBD1
TGTGCCAGTAGTATTGGGCCGGGTTCGGACTACACCTTC	CASSIGPGSDYTF	TRBV19	TRBJ1-2	few	NA
TGTGCCAGCAGCTTAGCGGGTGTCTTAGGTGGGGCCAACGTCCTGACTTTC	CASSLAGVLGGANVLTF	TRBV7-2	TRBJ2-6	NA	NA
TGTGCCAGCAGCCAAGATCGAGCGGGGCTCTACAATGAGCAGTTCTTC	CASSQDRAGLYNEQFF	TRBV4-2	TRBJ2-1	many	TRBD2